This record looks at one T cell receptor beta chain sequence and its context. Its antigen is as yet unknown. Vbeta (60) and Jbeta (13) primers were used in the PCR. Data came from immunoSEQ multiplex PCR; TCRdb stores just in-frame clones and leaves some out. Among 150,000 to 200,000 clones listed, about 88% were seen once. The germline V and J ends were trimmed by 3 bases and 0 bases, with 14 bases remaining between them. The V gene's germline CDR1 is LGHNT and CDR2 FRNRAP. CDR3 length equals 16 residues. These data come from a study of cytomegalovirus exposure and HLA in healthy donors. Study results and caveats: In a later analysis, TCR beta V- and J-gene trimming was associated with a missense DCLRE1C variant.

This chain connects TRBV12-5 to TRBJ1-1; D call uncertain. The sequenced sample was PBMCs. The source is a man younger than 30 in good health and CMV-seropositive. The CDR3 DNA is TGTGCTAGTGGTTTCCCAGCCCCTACAGTGAACACTGAAGCTTTCTTT. This gives the protein CASGFPAPTVNTEAFF.